There are a few counts of the clone carrying this T cell receptor beta chain. What it binds is unknown. Preparation of the bulk TCR libraries relied on previously described methods and listed TCR primers. TCRdb ran MiXCR on the PCR reads and lists one entry per CDR3 protein. The data contain more than 450,000 distinct CDR3 sequences, around 23% of them singletons. This sample was included in a study of molecular identifiers for immune sequencing clone quantification. Study observations and caveats: Even with approximately 1 million naive cells present, spiked Jurkat TCR RNA from one cell was reportedly detectable. Identical TCR molecules that share a barcode could lead to an underestimation of highly expanded clone sizes.

The CDR3 is 18 residues long. In germline, CDR1 is DFQATT, CDR2 SNEGSKA (reference sequence). The junction had 13 bases not matched to a gene; V was cut back by 1 base and J by 0 bases. Using 10%, 30% or 50% RNA, naive CD8 libraries were derived from roughly 20,000 to 1,000,000 sorted cells. V and J are TRBV20-1 and TRBJ2-7; 9 nucleotides agree with TRBD1. The TCR was taken from a human donor in good health. Some libraries in this study had Jurkat cell RNA spiked in. Sequencing input: naive CD8+ T cells from blood, with Jurkat cell RNA spiked in. Subset of the sample: FACS-sorted CD8+CD4-CCR7+CD45RA+ naive T cells. The CDR3 nucleotides read TGCAGTGCTAGAGTTTTCCGGGACAGGGACTTTAGCTCCTACGAGCAGTACTTC. Protein: CSARVFRDRDFSSYEQYF.